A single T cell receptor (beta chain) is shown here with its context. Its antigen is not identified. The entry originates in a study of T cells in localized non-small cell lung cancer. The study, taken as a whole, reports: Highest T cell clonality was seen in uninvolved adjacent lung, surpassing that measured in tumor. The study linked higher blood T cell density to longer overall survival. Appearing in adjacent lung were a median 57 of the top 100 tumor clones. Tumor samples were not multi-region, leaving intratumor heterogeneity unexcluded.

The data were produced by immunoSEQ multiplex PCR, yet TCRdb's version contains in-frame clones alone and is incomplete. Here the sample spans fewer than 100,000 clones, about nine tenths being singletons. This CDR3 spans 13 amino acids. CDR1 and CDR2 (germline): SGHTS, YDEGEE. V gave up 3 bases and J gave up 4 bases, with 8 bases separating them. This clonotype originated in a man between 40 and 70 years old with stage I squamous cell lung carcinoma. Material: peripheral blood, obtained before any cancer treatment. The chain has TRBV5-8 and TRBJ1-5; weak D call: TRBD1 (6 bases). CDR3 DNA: TGTGCCAGCAGCTCTCAGGGGAATCAGCCCCAGCATTTT. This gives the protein CASSSQGNQPQHF.